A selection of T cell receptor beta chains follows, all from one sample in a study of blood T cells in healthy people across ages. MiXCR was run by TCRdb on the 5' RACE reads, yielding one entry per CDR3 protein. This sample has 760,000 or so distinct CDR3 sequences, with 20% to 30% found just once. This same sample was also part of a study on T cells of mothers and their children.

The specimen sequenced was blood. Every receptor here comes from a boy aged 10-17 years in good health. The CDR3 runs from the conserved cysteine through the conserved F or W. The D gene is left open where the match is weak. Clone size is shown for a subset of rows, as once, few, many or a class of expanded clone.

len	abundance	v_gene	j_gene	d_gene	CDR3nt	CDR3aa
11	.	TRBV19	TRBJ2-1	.	TGTGCCAGCAGCATTGGGGGTGAGCAGTTCTTC	CASSIGGEQFF
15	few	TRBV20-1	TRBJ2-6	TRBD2	TGCAGTGCTAGCGGGAGGGCCTCTGGGGCCAACGTCCTGACTTTC	CSASGRASGANVLTF
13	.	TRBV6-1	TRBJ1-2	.	TGTGCCAGCAGTGAAGTAGACAGCTATGGCTACACCTTC	CASSEVDSYGYTF
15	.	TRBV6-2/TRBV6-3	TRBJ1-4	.	TGTGCCAGCAGTTACTTCCGTGGGGCTAATGAAAAACTGGTTTTT	CASSYFRGANEKLVF
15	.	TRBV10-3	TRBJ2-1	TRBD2	TGTGCCATCAGCGCCCTAGCGGGAGGGAGTGATGAGCAGTTCTTC	CAISALAGGSDEQFF
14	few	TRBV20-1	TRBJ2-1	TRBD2	TGCAGTGCACGACAGCGGGGTGGCTACAATGAGCAGTTCTTC	CSARQRGGYNEQFF
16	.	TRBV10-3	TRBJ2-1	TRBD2	TGTGCCATCAGTGAGTCGTGGGGGGGCTCCTACAATGAGCAGTTCTTC	CAISESWGGSYNEQFF
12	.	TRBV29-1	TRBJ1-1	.	TGCAGCGTTCTTTTCATGAACACTGAAGCTTTCTTT	CSVLFMNTEAFF
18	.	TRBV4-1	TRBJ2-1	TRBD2	TGCGCCAGCAGCCAAGTACTAGCGGGAGGGCCGTCGGTCAATGAGCAGTTCTTC	CASSQVLAGGPSVNEQFF
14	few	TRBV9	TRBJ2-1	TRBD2	TGTGCCAGTTCTCGCGGGGGGACGGTAAATGAGCAGTTCTTC	CASSRGGTVNEQFF
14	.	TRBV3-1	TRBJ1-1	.	TGTGCCAGCAGCCAATTATCAGGGGATACTGAAGCTTTCTTT	CASSQLSGDTEAFF
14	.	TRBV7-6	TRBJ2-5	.	TGTGCCAGCAGCACCCGGACCACCCGAGAGACCCAGTACTTC	CASSTRTTRETQYF
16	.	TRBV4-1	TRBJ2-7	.	TGCGCCAGCAGCCAAGACCCGGAGCACGTAAGAGGCGAGCAGTACTTC	CASSQDPEHVRGEQYF
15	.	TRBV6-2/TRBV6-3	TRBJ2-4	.	TGTGCCAGCAGTCTACTATTTGAACGGGGGAACATTCAGTACTTC	CASSLLFERGNIQYF
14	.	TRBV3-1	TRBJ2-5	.	TGTGCCAGCAGCCAACAGCTAGACCGGGAGACCCAGTACTTC	CASSQQLDRETQYF
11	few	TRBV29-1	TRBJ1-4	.	TGCAGCGGGCGGCGCGGGGAAAAACTGTTTTTT	CSGRRGEKLFF
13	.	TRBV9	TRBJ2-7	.	TGTGCCAGCAGCACAAAGGAGAACTACGAGCAGTACTTC	CASSTKENYEQYF
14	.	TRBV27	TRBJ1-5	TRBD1	TGTGCCAGCAGTTTGACAGGGGTGAATCAGCCCCAGCATTTT	CASSLTGVNQPQHF